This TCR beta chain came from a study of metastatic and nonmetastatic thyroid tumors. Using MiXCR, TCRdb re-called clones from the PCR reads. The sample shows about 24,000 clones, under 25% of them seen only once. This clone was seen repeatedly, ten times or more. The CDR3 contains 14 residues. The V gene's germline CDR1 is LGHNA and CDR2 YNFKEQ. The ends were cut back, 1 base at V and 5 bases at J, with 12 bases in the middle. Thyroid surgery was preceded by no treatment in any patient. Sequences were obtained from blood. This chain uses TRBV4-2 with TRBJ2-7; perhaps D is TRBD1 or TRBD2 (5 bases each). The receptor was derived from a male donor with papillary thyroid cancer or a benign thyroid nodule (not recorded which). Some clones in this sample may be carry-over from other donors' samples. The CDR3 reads CASSQADWGDEQYF. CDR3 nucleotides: TGTGCCAGCAGCCAAGCGGACTGGGGCGACGAGCAGTACTTC.